This TCR beta chain was obtained from a study of blood T cell repertoires in COVID-19. The table came from immunoSEQ multiplex PCR; TCRdb's copy has only in-frame clones and leaves some out. Of approximately 220,000 clones listed, less than 90% are singletons. The germline gives CDR1 MGHDK, CDR2 SYGVNS. Trimming took off 1 base at V and 0 bases at J, with 13 bases between the two ends. The CDR3 covers 17 residues. Participant age was roughly 18 to 95 years, and participants resided in fewer than 30 US areas. The chain joins TRBV25-1 to TRBJ1-3; D is possibly TRBD1 (6 bases). The specimen was PBMCs or T cells enriched from blood (not recorded which). The sequence came from a woman aged 40 to 55 who had recovered from COVID-19. CDR3: CASSESTGPSSGNTIYF. In DNA, the CDR3 is TGTGCCAGCAGTGAATCGACAGGCCCTTCCTCTGGAAACACCATATATTTT.